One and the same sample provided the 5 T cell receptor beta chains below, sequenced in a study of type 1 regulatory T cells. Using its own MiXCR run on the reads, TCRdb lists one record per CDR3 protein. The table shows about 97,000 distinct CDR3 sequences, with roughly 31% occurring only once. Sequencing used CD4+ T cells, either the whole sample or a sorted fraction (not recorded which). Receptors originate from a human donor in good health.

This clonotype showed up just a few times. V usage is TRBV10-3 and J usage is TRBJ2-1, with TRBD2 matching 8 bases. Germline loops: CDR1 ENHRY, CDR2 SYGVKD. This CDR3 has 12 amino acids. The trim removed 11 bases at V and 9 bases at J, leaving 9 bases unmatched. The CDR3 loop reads CASSAGVGEQFF. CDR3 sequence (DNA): TGTGCCTCTTCAGCGGGAGTTGGTGAGCAGTTCTTC.

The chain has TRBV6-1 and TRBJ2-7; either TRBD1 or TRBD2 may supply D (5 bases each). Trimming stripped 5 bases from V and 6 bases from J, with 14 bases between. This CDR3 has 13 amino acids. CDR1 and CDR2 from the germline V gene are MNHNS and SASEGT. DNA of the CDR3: TGTGCCAGCAGTTGGGACGGTCTACGCGAGCAGTACTTC. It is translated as CASSWDGLREQYF.

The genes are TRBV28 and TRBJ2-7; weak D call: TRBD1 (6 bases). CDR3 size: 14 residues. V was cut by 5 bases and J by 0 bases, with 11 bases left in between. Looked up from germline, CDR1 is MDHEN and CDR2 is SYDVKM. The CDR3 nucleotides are TGTGCCAGCAGTCAGACAGGCGGCTCCTACGAGCAGTACTTC. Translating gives CASSQTGGSYEQYF.

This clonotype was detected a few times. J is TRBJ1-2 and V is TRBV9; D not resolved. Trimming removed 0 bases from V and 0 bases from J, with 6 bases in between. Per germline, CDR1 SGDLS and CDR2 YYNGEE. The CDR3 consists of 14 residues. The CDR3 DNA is TGTGCCAGCAGCGTAGGTCAGACTAACTATGGCTACACCTTC. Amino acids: CASSVGQTNYGYTF.

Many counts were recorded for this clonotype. Here the CDR3 DNA reads TGTGCCAGCAGTGTCGGTAGCGGGATAAGCTACAATGAGCAGTTCTTC. Translated, it gives CASSVGSGISYNEQFF. The chain has TRBV2 and TRBJ2-1; 8 positions match TRBD2. V was pared by 4 bases and J by 3 bases, with 8 bases of the junction left unmatched. Per germline, CDR1 SNHLY and CDR2 FYNNEI. CDR3 size: 16 residues.